This T cell receptor beta chain was sequenced in a study of T cells in Graves' hyperthyroidism and ophthalmopathy (dated by TCRdb to between 2018 and 2021). In the study overall: Peripheral blood samples were taken at initial diagnosis, before any treatment was given. An independent validation cohort of fewer than 20 hyperthyroidism patients and about 15 patients who later progressed to ophthalmopathy tested prospective prediction of ophthalmopathy. To identify distinguishing TCR V-J signatures, a discovery cohort of around 98 patients was used, comprising approximately 40 with Graves' ophthalmopathy and roughly 60 with stable Graves' hyperthyroidism. After sampling, hyperthyroidism patients received methimazole starting at 30 mg daily, and ophthalmopathy patients received high-dose intravenous methylprednisolone. According to the paper, TCR Vbeta CDR3 sequencing was carried out on 135 peripheral blood samples, which came from under 50 ophthalmopathy, 75 to 80 hyperthyroidism and about 17 progressor patients. For training and testing, the 100 or so patients in the discovery cohort were randomly divided in a 7:3 ratio. Thyroid tissue and blood T-cell repertoires from more than five Graves' hyperthyroidism patients were also compared in the study.

Hyperthyroidism patients were newly diagnosed, had a disease duration of under 2 months, and were aged 18 to 65 years. Patients with uncontrolled infections, other autoimmune diseases, pregnancy or lactation were excluded. Diagnoses relied on clinical symptoms, serum thyroxine and TRAb, thyroid ultrasound and orbital computed tomography. Blood from progressor patients was collected at the time of first diagnosis with hyperthyroidism, before any ophthalmopathy symptoms had appeared. PBMCs were isolated from approximately 10 ml of fresh peripheral blood by Ficoll-Paque density gradient centrifugation. Progressor patients were defined as those initially diagnosed with Graves' hyperthyroidism in whom ophthalmopathy developed during follow-up. Trizol reagent was used to extract total RNA, and RNA quality was then checked on an Agilent 2100 Bioanalyzer. From a lookup of the germline V gene, CDR1 and CDR2 are MNHEY and SVGEGT. From the cysteine through the phenylalanine, the CDR3 covers 16 amino acids. The CDR3 DNA has 48 bases and is translated from base 1. Germline trimming: 6 bases from V, 7 bases from J; junction bases outside gene matches: 12.

Amplification of TCR beta CDR3 regions was carried out from RNA transcripts. The TCR CDR3 was subjected to a first round of RT-PCR using the HTBI primer set and the Qiagen OneStep RT-PCR kit. Libraries were constructed in a second round of multiplex PCR, after which size selection and purification were carried out. Libraries were sequenced paired-end with 100 bp reads on an Illumina HiSeq2000. From the authors' description of their analysis: SOAPnuke was used to process the raw data, removing reads that contained adapters or uncalled bases, had a mean Phred below 15, or lacked an exact match to the constant primer or identifier. High-quality paired reads were merged with COPE v1.2.5, and unique nucleotide sequences were defined as clonotypes. MiTCR v1.1 was used to align the clonotypes against IMGT TRBV, TRBD and TRBJ reference segments. The analysis included only V-J combinations with a frequency above 0.0001, which together covered more than 99% of the repertoires. A TCS score was defined as the ratio of F50 (clonal expansion) to E x V (chaos), with BLOSUM62-based TCRdist applied between CDR3 peptides within each V-J. Welch's t-statistics and random forest reduced 450 to 600 V-J features to 13, which were used in a naive Bayes classifier (R e1071). The raw public reads went through TCRdb reprocessing: fastp at Q25, MiXCR clone calling, in-frame beta chains kept. Every entry covers one CDR3 protein and lists the most common genes and DNA from its rows. The V and J calls, along with clone size, are taken from TCRdb and not from the paper's own processing. In this sample the table shows some 250,000 distinct CDR3 sequences, 12% to 15% of which occur a single time. Of the sample, 30% falls within the top ten clones.

The paper's findings and limits, for the study overall: Most expanded thyroid clonotypes (frequency above 0.001) were also found in blood, which suggests that blood repertoires may mirror thyroid immune responses. Ophthalmopathy was separated from stable hyperthyroidism by a 13 V-J signature model, with approximately 89% sensitivity and around 81% specificity obtained in cross-validation and 80%/75% obtained in testing. In validation, the model predicted progression to ophthalmopathy with about 71% sensitivity and about 72% specificity, a median of 6.5 months before onset. Sample size was not statistically predetermined, and blinding of investigators to group allocation was not performed.

Turning to this clonotype: Which antigen it targets is not known. No base quality information exists; no much larger clone differs at one position.

The sequenced sample was blood. The sequence came from a woman between 50 and 59 years old with Graves' hyperthyroidism that later progressed to Graves' ophthalmopathy. The V and J segments used are TRBV6-2 or TRBV6-3 and TRBJ1-6; 7 of the junction bases match TRBD1. The nucleotides are TGTGCCAGCAGCCTCCGACAGGGATGGAGGAATTCACCCCTCCACTTT. Protein translation: CASSLRQGWRNSPLHF.